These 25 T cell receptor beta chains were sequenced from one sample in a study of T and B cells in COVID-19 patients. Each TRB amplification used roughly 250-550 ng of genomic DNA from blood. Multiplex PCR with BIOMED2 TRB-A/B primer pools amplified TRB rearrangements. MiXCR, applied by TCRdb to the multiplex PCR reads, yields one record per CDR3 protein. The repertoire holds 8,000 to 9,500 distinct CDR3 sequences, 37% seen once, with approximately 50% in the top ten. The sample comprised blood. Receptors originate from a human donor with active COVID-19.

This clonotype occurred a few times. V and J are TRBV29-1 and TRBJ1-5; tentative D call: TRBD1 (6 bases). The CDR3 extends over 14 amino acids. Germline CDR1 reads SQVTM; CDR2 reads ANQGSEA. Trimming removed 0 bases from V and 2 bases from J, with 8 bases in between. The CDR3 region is CSVEEAGGNQPQHF. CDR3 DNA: TGCAGCGTTGAAGAGGCAGGGGGCAATCAGCCCCAGCATTTT.

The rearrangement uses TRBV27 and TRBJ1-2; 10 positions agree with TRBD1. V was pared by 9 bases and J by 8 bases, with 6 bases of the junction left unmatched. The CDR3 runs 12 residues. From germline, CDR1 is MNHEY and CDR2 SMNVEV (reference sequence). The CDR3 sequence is CASTGTGDGYTF. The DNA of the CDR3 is TGTGCCAGTACTGGGACAGGGGACGGCTACACCTTC.

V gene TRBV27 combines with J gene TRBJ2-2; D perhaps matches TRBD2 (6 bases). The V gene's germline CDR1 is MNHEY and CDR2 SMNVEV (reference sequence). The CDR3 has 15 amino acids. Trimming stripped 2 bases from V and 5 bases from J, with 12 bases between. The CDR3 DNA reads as TGTGCCAGCAGTTTAATAGGGGCGGGGACCGGGGAGCTGTTTTTT. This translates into CASSLIGAGTGELFF.

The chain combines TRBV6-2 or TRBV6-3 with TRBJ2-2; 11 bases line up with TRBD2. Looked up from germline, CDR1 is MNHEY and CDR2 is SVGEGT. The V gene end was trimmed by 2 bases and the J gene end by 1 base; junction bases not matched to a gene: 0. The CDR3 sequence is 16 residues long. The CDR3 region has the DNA TGTGCCAGCAGTTACGGGACTAGCGGGAACACCGGGGAGCTGTTTTTT. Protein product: CASSYGTSGNTGELFF.

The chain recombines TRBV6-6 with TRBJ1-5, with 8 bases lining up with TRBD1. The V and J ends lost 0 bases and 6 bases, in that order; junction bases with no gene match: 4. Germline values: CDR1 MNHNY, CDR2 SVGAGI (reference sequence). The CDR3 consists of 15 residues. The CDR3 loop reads CASSYSGQGTQPQHF. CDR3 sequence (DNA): TGTGCCAGCAGTTACTCCGGACAGGGTACTCAGCCCCAGCATTTT.

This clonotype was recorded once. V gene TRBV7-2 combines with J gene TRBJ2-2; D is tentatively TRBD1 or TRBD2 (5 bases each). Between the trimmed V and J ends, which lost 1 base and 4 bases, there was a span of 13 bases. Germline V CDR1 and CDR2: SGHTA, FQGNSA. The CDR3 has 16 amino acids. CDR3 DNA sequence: TGTGCCAGCAGCTTAGGTCGTACAGGAGGCACCGGGGAGCTGTTTTTT. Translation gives CASSLGRTGGTGELFF.

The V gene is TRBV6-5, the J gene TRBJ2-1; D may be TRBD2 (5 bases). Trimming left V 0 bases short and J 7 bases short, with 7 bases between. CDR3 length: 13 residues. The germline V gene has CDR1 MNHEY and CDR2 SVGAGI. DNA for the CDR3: TGTGCCAGCAGTTACTCCGGGGAAAATGAGCAGTTCTTC. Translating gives CASSYSGENEQFF.

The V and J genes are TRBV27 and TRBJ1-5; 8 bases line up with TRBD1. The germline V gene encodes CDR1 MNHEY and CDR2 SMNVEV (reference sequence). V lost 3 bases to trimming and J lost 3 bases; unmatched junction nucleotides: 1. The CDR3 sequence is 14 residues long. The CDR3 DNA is TGTGCCAGCAGTTTCCAGGGGGCCAATCAGCCCCAGCATTTT. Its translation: CASSFQGANQPQHF.

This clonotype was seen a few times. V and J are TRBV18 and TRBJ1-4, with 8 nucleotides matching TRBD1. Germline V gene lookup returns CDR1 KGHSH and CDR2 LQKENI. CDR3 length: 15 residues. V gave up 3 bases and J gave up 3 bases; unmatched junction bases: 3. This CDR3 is CASSPPGQANEKLFF. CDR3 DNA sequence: TGTGCCAGCTCACCCCCGGGACAGGCTAATGAAAAACTGTTTTTT.

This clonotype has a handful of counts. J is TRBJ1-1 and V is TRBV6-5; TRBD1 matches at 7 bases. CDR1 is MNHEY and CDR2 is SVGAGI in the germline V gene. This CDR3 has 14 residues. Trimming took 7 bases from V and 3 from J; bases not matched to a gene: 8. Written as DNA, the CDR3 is TGTGCCAGCAAGCCTGACAGGGCGGACACTGAAGCTTTCTTT. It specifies CASKPDRADTEAFF.

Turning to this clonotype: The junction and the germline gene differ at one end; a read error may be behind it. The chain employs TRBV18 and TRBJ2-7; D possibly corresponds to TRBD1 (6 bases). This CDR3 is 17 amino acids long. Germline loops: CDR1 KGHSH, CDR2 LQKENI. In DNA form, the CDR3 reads TGTGCCAGCTCACCTAGCCCCGCCCGTGGGAGCTCACAGGGTTCAGCCTTC. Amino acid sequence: CASSPSPARGSSQGSAF.

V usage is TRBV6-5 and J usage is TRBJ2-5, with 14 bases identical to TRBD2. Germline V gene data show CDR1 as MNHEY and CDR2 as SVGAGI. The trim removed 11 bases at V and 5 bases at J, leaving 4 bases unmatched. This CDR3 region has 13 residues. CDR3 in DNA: TGTGCCGTTCGACTAGCGGGGGGGGAGACCCAGTACTTC. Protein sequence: CAVRLAGGETQYF.

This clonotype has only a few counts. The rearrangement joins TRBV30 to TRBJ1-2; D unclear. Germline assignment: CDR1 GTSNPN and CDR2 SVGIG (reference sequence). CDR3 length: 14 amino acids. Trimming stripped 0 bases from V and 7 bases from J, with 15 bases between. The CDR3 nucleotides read TGTGCCTGGAGTGTGGTGTCGAGGCCACCTGGCTACACCTTC. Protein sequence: CAWSVVSRPPGYTF.

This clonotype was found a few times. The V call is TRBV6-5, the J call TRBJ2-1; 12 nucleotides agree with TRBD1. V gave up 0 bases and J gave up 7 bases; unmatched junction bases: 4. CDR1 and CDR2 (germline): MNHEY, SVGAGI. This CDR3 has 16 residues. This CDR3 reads CASSYSRDRGLNEQFF. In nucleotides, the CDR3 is TGTGCCAGCAGTTACTCTCGGGACAGGGGGCTGAATGAGCAGTTCTTC.

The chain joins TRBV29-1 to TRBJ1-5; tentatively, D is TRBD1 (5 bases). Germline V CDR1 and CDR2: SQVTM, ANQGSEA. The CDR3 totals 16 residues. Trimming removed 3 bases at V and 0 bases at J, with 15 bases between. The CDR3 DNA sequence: TGCAGCGTTGAGGTGCAGGGACGGGGTAGCAATCAGCCCCAGCATTTT. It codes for CSVEVQGRGSNQPQHF.

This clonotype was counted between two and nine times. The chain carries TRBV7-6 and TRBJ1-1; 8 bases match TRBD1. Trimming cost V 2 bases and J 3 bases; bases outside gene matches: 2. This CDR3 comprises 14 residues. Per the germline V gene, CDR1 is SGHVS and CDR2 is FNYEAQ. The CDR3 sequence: CASSLTTGDTEAFF. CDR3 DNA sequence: TGTGCCAGCAGCTTAACGACAGGGGACACTGAAGCTTTCTTT.

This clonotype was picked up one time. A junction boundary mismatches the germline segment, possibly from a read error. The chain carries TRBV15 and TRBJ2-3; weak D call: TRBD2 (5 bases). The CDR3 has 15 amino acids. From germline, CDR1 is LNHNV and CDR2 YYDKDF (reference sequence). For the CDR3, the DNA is TGTGCCACCAGCTATATACGATCTAGCACAGATACGCGGTATTTT. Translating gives CATSYIRSSTDTRYF.

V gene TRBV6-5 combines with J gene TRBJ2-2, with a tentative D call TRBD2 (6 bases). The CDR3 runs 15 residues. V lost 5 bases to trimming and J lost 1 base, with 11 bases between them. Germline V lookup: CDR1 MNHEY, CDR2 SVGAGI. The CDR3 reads CASSPGGLNTGELFF. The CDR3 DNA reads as TGTGCCAGCAGTCCCGGGGGACTGAACACCGGGGAGCTGTTTTTT.

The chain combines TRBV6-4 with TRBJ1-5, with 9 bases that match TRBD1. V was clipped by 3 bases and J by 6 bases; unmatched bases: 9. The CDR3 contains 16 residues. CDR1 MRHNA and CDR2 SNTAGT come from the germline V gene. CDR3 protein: CASSENRTGEGQPQHF. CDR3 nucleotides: TGTGCCAGCAGTGAAAATAGGACAGGGGAAGGTCAGCCCCAGCATTTT.

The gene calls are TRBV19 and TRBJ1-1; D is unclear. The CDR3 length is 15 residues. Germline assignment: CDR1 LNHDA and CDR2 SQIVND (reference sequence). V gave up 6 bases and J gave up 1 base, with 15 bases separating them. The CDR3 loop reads CASSLRRAGNTEAFF. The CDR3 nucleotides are TGTGCCAGTAGCCTCCGGCGGGCCGGGAACACTGAAGCTTTCTTT.

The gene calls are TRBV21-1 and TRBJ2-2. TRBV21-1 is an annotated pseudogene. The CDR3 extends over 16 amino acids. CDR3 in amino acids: CASKKIGTLNTGELFF. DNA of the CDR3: TGTGCCAGCAAGAAGATAGGAACCTTGAACACCGGGGAGCTGTTTTTT.

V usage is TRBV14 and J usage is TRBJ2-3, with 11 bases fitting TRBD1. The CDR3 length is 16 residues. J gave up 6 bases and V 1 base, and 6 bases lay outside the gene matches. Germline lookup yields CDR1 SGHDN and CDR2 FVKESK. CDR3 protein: CASSQAWTGGADTQYF. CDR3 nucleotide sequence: TGTGCCAGCAGCCAAGCCTGGACAGGGGGCGCGGATACGCAGTATTTT.

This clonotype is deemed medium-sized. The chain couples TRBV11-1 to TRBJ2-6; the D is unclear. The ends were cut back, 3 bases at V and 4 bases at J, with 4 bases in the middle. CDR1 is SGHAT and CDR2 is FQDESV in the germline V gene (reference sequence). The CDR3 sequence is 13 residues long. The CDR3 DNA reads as TGTGCCAGCAGCTTGGCGGGGGCCAACGTCCTGACTTTC. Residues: CASSLAGANVLTF.

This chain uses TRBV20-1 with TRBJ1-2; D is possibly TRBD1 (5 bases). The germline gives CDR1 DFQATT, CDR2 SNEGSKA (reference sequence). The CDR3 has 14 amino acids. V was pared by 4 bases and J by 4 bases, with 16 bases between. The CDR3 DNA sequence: TGCAGTGCTAACCCTACCGGGACCCTCTATGGCTACACCTTC. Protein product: CSANPTGTLYGYTF.

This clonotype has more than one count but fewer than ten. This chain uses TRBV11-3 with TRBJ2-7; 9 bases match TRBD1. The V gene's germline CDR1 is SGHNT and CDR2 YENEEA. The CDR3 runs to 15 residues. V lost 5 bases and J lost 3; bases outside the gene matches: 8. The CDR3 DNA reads TGTGCCAGCAGCATCCAAGGGACAGGGATCTACGAGCAGTACTTC. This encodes CASSIQGTGIYEQYF.